Reported below is one TCR beta chain. The data derive from a study of blood T cell repertoires in COVID-19. The table came from immunoSEQ multiplex PCR; TCRdb's copy has only in-frame clones and leaves some out. The data show some 250,000 clones, with roughly 90% seen just once and under 0.95% held by the top ten. V shed 4 bases and J shed 2 bases, with 19 bases lying between them. The CDR3 covers 16 residues. CDR1 is SGHRS, CDR2 YFSETQ, per germline. The rearrangement joins TRBV5-1 to TRBJ2-7, with a possible D match to TRBD1 (6 bases). The TCR comes from a woman between 25 and 40 years old with acute or convalescent COVID-19. The sequencing sample was made of peripheral blood. CDR3 nucleotides: TGCGCCAGCAGCCGACTTTCAACCGGGACAACCTACGAGCAGTACTTC. Translating gives CASSRLSTGTTYEQYF.